This T cell receptor (beta chain) was sequenced for a study of OX40 agonist ivuxolimab in advanced cancers. Study summary: Patients were 65% to 85% male with ages roughly 23 to 79, mean approximately 58. Partial responses were achieved by three patients, of whom one had hepatocellular carcinoma and two had cutaneous melanoma.

V was clipped by 6 bases and J by 2 bases; unmatched bases: 12. CDR1 MRHNA and CDR2 SNTAGT come from the germline V gene. The CDR3 spans 18 residues. The table came from immunoSEQ multiplex PCR; TCRdb's copy has only in-frame clones and leaves some out. The sample consists of around 30,000 clones, 92% of them appearing once. This clonotype was sampled from an adult with an advanced solid tumor such as melanoma, head and neck, liver or kidney cancer. The chain is built from TRBV6-4 and TRBJ2-7, with 14 nucleotides matching TRBD2. Sequenced material: CD4+ or CD8+ T cells sorted from blood, taken in a trial of the OX40 agonist ivuxolimab. The CDR3, as DNA: TGTGCCAGCAGCGCACCGGGACTAGCGGGAGAGATAACCTACGAGCAGTACTTC. This gives the protein CASSAPGLAGEITYEQYF.